The 8 T cell receptor beta chains below all came from one sample that was sequenced in a study of T cells in tumors after PD-1 blockade. Only in-frame clones appear in the TCRdb table, and some are missing; sequencing was by immunoSEQ multiplex PCR. The table records roughly 25,000 clones, nearly 85% of them present only once. The sequences come from PBMCs, collected after anti-PD-1 treatment. These receptors were collected from a human donor with basal cell carcinoma.

J is TRBJ2-4 and V is TRBV12-3 or TRBV12-4; unclear D gene. Trimming left V 5 bases short and J 8 bases short, with 13 bases between. The CDR3 has 13 amino acids. CDR3 DNA: TGTGCCAGCAGTGGCTCAATCCGAGACATTCAGTACTTC. Amino acid sequence: CASSGSIRDIQYF.

The chain has TRBV3-1 (or the pseudogene TRBV3-2) and TRBJ1-2; 9 positions agree with TRBD1. Germline V gene data show CDR1 as LGHDT and CDR2 as YNNKEL (reference sequence). J lost 5 bases, V lost 4 bases, and 8 bases had no gene match. The length of the CDR3 is 15 residues. In nucleotides, the CDR3 is TGTGCCAGCAGCCCCGGGACAGGGTATAGGTATGGCTACACCTTC. Protein product: CASSPGTGYRYGYTF.

V gene TRBV10-2 combines with J gene TRBJ2-7; a weak D match, TRBD2 (6 bases). Germline loops: CDR1 WSHSY, CDR2 SAAADI. The CDR3 has 14 amino acids. V was clipped by 7 bases and J by 0 bases, with 13 bases between them. The CDR3 protein is CASIDSGGSYEQYF. CDR3 DNA: TGCGCCAGCATTGATAGCGGAGGCTCCTACGAGCAGTACTTC.

J is TRBJ1-1 and V is TRBV13; 7 bases map to TRBD1. The V and J ends lost 5 bases and 5 bases, in that order; junction bases with no gene match: 5. The CDR3 contains 13 residues. Per germline, CDR1 PRHDT and CDR2 FYEKMQ (reference sequence). CDR3 sequence (DNA): TGTGCCAGCAGCCCAGGGGGTCGTACTGAAGCTTTCTTT. It specifies CASSPGGRTEAFF.

The chain is built from TRBV11-3 and TRBJ1-3, with D uncertain. This CDR3 is 13 amino acids long. Germline CDR1 reads SGHNT; CDR2 reads YENEEA. Trimming took off 4 bases at V and 3 bases at J, with 7 bases between the two ends. This CDR3 reads CASSSWGGNTIYF. The CDR3, as DNA: TGTGCCAGCAGCTCTTGGGGTGGAAACACCATATATTTT.

This chain links TRBV7-9 with TRBJ2-4; D is unclear. This CDR3 has 14 residues. Germline CDR1 and CDR2: SEHNR and FQNEAQ (reference sequence). The V gene lost 2 bases and the J gene lost 4 bases, with 9 bases spanning the gap. CDR3 DNA sequence: TGTGCCAGCAGCTTATCGATAGATAAAAACATTCAGTACTTC. It yields the protein CASSLSIDKNIQYF.

The rearrangement uses TRBV6-5 and TRBJ2-1, with D possibly matching TRBD2 (5 bases). Trimming took off 4 bases at V and 7 bases at J, with 14 bases between the two ends. Looked up from germline, CDR1 is MNHEY and CDR2 is SVGAGI. CDR3 length equals 14 residues. The chain's CDR3 is CASSSELGRNEQFF. The CDR3 DNA sequence: TGTGCCAGCAGTTCCGAACTAGGCAGGAATGAGCAGTTCTTC.

V is TRBV7-6 and J is TRBJ2-3; D perhaps matches TRBD1 (6 bases). Trimming left V 3 bases short and J 1 base short, with 14 bases between. From germline, CDR1 is SGHVS and CDR2 FNYEAQ. This CDR3 spans 16 amino acids. This CDR3 reads CASSLGAGMGTDTQYF. Written as DNA, the CDR3 is TGTGCCAGCAGCTTGGGGGCCGGGATGGGCACAGATACGCAGTATTTT.